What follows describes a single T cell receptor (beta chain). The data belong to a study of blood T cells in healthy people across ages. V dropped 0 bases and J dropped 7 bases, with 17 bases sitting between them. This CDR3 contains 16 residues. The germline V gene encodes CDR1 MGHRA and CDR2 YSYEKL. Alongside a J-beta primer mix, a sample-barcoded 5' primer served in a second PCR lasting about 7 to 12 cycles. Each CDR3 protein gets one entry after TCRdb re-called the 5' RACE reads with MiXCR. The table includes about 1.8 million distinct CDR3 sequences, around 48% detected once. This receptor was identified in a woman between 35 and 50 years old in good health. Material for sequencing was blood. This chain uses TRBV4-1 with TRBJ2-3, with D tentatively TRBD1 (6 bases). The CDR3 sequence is CASSQESRQGSHTQYF. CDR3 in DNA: TGCGCCAGCAGCCAAGAATCCCGCCAGGGGTCCCATACGCAGTATTTT.